The 32 T cell receptor beta chains in this list originate from one sample, sequenced in a study of T cell responses to AZD1222 COVID-19 vaccine. Data came from immunoSEQ multiplex PCR; TCRdb stores just in-frame clones and leaves some out. This sample carries around 120,000 clones, about 87% of them seen once, and the ten largest clones take approximately 5%. The sequencing here drew on peripheral blood, taken on day 0 of AZD1222 vaccination. Receptors originate from an adult in good health.

This rearrangement joins TRBV11-1 to TRBJ2-3, with 11 bases fitting TRBD2. Germline V gives CDR1 SGHAT, CDR2 FQDESV (reference sequence). The CDR3 consists of 16 residues. Trimming took 5 bases from V and 2 from J; bases not matched to a gene: 6. CDR3 DNA: TGTGCCAGCAGCCCCGGACTAGCGGGTTCCACAGATACGCAGTATTTT. This translates into CASSPGLAGSTDTQYF.

This clone was seen more than once but under ten times. At the DNA level, this CDR3 is encoded by other sequences in the same sample as well. The chain combines TRBV6-6 with TRBJ1-2; a possible D gene is TRBD1 (5 bases). The CDR3 sequence is 12 residues long. The V end lost 4 bases, the J end lost 6 bases, and 9 bases lay between the germline ends. Per germline, CDR1 MNHNY and CDR2 SVGAGI (reference sequence). CDR3 DNA sequence: TGTGCCAGCAGTTCCGGGACCGATGGCTACACCTTC. Amino acids: CASSSGTDGYTF.

The chain uses TRBV10-1 and TRBJ1-1; tentatively, D is TRBD1 (5 bases). The CDR3 runs to 14 residues. V was pared by 10 bases and J by 0 bases, with 15 bases between. The germline CDR1 and CDR2 sequences are WNHNN and SYGVQD (reference sequence). The CDR3 loop reads CAILGPRMNTEAFF. The CDR3 region has the DNA TGCGCCATTTTGGGACCGAGGATGAACACTGAAGCTTTCTTT.

The table lists this clone with a count of one. The V gene is TRBV11-2, the J gene TRBJ1-2, with D possibly being TRBD1 (6 bases). The CDR3 sequence is 15 residues long. The V end was cut by 0 bases, the J end by 5 bases, with 13 bases between. CDR1 and CDR2 (germline): SGHAT, FQNNGV. The CDR3 coding sequence is TGTGCCAGCAGCTTAGATCTAGGGAGGGGGTATGGCTACACCTTC. Translation: CASSLDLGRGYGYTF.

The J gene is TRBJ2-1, the V gene TRBV6-5, with D hard to call. There are 13 residues in the CDR3. Per the germline V gene, CDR1 is MNHEY and CDR2 is SVGAGI. Trimming removed 5 bases at V and 0 bases at J, with 5 bases between. The CDR3 region is CASSQSSYNEQFF. In nucleotides, the CDR3 is TGTGCCAGCAGTCAGAGCTCCTACAATGAGCAGTTCTTC.

This chain joins TRBV5-6 and TRBJ2-3, with TRBD2 matching 8 bases. Trimming took 1 base from V and 2 from J; bases not matched to a gene: 6. Germline V lookup: CDR1 SGHDT, CDR2 YYEEEE. CDR3 length: 16 residues. The DNA for the CDR3 is TGTGCCAGCAGCTTGCGAGCGGGGGACGACACAGATACGCAGTATTTT. This codes for CASSLRAGDDTDTQYF.

The chain uses TRBV7-2 and TRBJ2-5; a possible D gene is TRBD1 (6 bases). With 3 bases removed from V and 5 bases from J, the gap between germline ends came to 10 bases. Germline CDR1 SGHTA, CDR2 FQGNSA. CDR3 length: 13 residues. The CDR3 sequence: CASSFTGMETQYF. The DNA for the CDR3 is TGTGCCAGCAGCTTTACAGGGATGGAGACCCAGTACTTC. The full variable domain, with the rest looked up from reference TRBV7-2 and TRBJ2-5, is GAGVSQSPSNKVTEKGKDVELRCDPISGHTALYWYRQSLGQGLEFLIYFQGNSAPDKSGLPSDRFSAERTGGSVSTLTIQRTQQEDSAVYLCASSFTGMETQYFGPGTRLLVL.

This chain joins TRBV4-3 and TRBJ2-7; the D gene is possibly TRBD2 (6 bases). The CDR3 has 15 residues. The germline gives CDR1 LGHNA, CDR2 YSLEER. Trimming removed 0 bases at V and 5 bases at J, with 14 bases between. CDR3 DNA: TGCGCCAGCAGCCAAGAATCAGCCGGGGGACACGAGCAGTACTTC. Translating gives CASSQESAGGHEQYF.

V gene TRBV6-6 combines with J gene TRBJ1-2, with D possibly matching TRBD1 (6 bases). Germline V lookup: CDR1 MNHNY, CDR2 SVGAGI (reference sequence). Trimming left V 5 bases short and J 4 bases short, with 11 bases between. The CDR3 loop spans 13 amino acids. Here the CDR3 DNA reads TGTGCCAGCAGTACGAGGGACACCTATGGCTACACCTTC. Translation gives CASSTRDTYGYTF.

V usage is TRBV24-1 and J usage is TRBJ2-3; 12 bases align to TRBD1. Unmatched junction bases numbered 2, after V lost 1 base and J lost 4 bases. Germline-derived CDR1 and CDR2 are KGHDR and SFDVKD. This CDR3 spans 16 amino acids. This CDR3 reads CATSDLGTGGADTQYF. CDR3 DNA: TGTGCCACCAGTGATTTAGGGACAGGGGGCGCAGATACGCAGTATTTT.

The chain couples TRBV12-3 or TRBV12-4 to TRBJ1-2, with D uncertain. The CDR3 is 13 residues long. V lost 5 bases and J 2 bases, leaving 9 bases between the germline ends. The CDR3 loop is CASSAGRNYGYTF. The CDR3 bases are TGTGCCAGCAGTGCCGGACGGAACTATGGCTACACCTTC.

This chain uses TRBV4-3 with TRBJ1-2; maybe TRBD1 (5 bases). The V end lost 4 bases, the J end lost 5 bases, and 17 bases lay between the germline ends. The CDR3 runs to 15 residues. Germline V CDR1 and CDR2: LGHNA, YSLEER. Here the CDR3 reads CASSPSPGTPYGYTF. As DNA, the CDR3 is TGCGCCAGCAGCCCGTCACCCGGGACTCCTTATGGCTACACCTTC.

This rearrangement joins TRBV21-1 to TRBJ1-4; the table's D call of TRBD1 was not tested on the DNA. TRBV21-1 is reported as a pseudogene. The CDR3 loop spans 18 amino acids. The CDR3 is CASSAHIITRGRNEKLFF. CDR3 nucleotide sequence: TGTGCCAGCAGCGCCCACATTATTACCAGGGGGCGGAATGAAAAACTGTTTTTT.

Only one count was recorded for this clone. CDR3 DNA sequence: TGTGCCATCAGTTCCGACCCGAGGCTTGGCTATGGCTACACCTTC. This translates into CAISSDPRLGYGYTF. This rearrangement joins TRBV10-3 to TRBJ1-2; D is undetermined. The germline V and J ends were trimmed by 5 bases and 4 bases, with 17 bases remaining between them. The CDR3 extends over 15 amino acids. The germline V gene has CDR1 ENHRY and CDR2 SYGVKD.

The chain employs TRBV4-3 and TRBJ2-7; unclear D gene. Between the trimmed V and J ends, which lost 0 bases and 6 bases, there was a span of 12 bases. Germline assignment: CDR1 LGHNA and CDR2 YSLEER. This CDR3 region has 14 residues. For the CDR3, the DNA is TGCGCCAGCAGCCAAGAATACTCGACGATCGAGCAGTACTTC. Amino acid sequence: CASSQEYSTIEQYF.

The chain has TRBV28 and TRBJ1-1, with D uncertain. The CDR3 has 12 residues. The germline V gene encodes CDR1 MDHEN and CDR2 SYDVKM. V was trimmed by 6 bases and J by 4 bases, leaving 9 bases between them. This CDR3 reads CASRLVGTEAFF. CDR3 nucleotide sequence: TGTGCCAGCAGGCTCGTTGGCACTGAAGCTTTCTTT. The whole variable domain, filled in from reference TRBV28 and TRBJ1-1, reads DVKVTQSSRYLVKRTGEKVFLECVQDMDHENMFWYRQDPGLGLRLIYFSYDVKMKEKGDIPEGYSVSREKKERFSLILESASTNQTSMYLCASRLVGTEAFFGQGTRLTVV.

CDR3 sequence (DNA): TGTGCCAGCAGTGATTTGGGCGGGAGTAGCACAGATACGCAGTATTTT. Its protein product is CASSDLGGSSTDTQYF. J is TRBJ2-3 and V is TRBV6-2 or TRBV6-3; 7 bases map to TRBD2. This CDR3 is built from 16 residues. V was clipped by 5 bases and J by 0 bases; unmatched bases: 8. Per germline, CDR1 MNHEY and CDR2 SVGEGT.

J is TRBJ1-1 and V is TRBV6-2 or TRBV6-3; 7 bases match TRBD1. Germline values: CDR1 MNHEY, CDR2 SVGEGT. The CDR3 loop spans 13 amino acids. J was trimmed by 6 bases and V by 5 bases; bases with no gene match: 6. CDR3 sequence (DNA): TGTGCCAGCAGTAGACAGGGAGTAGCTGAAGCTTTCTTT. This gives the protein CASSRQGVAEAFF.

The chain employs TRBV3-1 (or the pseudogene TRBV3-2) and TRBJ2-1; perhaps TRBD1 as D (7 bases). V shed 4 bases and J shed 6 bases, with 10 bases lying between them. The CDR3 runs 13 residues. CDR1 LGHDT and CDR2 YNNKEL come from the germline V gene (reference sequence). The CDR3 coding sequence is TGTGCCAGCAGCCCCAGGGGGGTCAATGAGCAGTTCTTC. Protein: CASSPRGVNEQFF.

The chain combines TRBV29-1 with TRBJ2-7, with D perhaps TRBD2 (5 bases). The CDR3 consists of 13 residues. The germline V and J ends were trimmed by 4 bases and 7 bases, with 17 bases remaining between them. CDR1 is SQVTM and CDR2 is ANQGSEA in the germline V gene. The CDR3 reads CSVGWTAGREQYF. CDR3 sequence (DNA): TGCAGCGTTGGGTGGACCGCTGGGAGAGAGCAGTACTTC.

The J gene is TRBJ1-5, the V gene TRBV5-6; no clear D. Germline values: CDR1 SGHDT, CDR2 YYEEEE. Trimming removed 0 bases from V and 7 bases from J, with 5 bases in between. The CDR3 contains 12 residues. The CDR3 loop is CASSLGLQPQHF. Here the CDR3 DNA reads TGTGCCAGCAGCTTGGGGTTACAGCCCCAGCATTTT.

The V gene is TRBV28, the J gene TRBJ1-4, with no clear D. Germline loops: CDR1 MDHEN, CDR2 SYDVKM. This CDR3 spans 15 amino acids. Trimming removed 4 bases from V and 5 bases from J, with 14 bases in between. The CDR3 spells CASSSPSVMNEKLFF. The CDR3 nucleotides read TGTGCCAGCAGTTCTCCAAGTGTGATGAATGAAAAACTGTTTTTT.

CDR3 coding DNA: TGTGCCAGCAGCTCTCCCTCCGGGACAGCGACAAACAATGAGCAGTTCTTC. This sequence encodes CASSSPSGTATNNEQFF. The rearrangement links TRBV7-8 to TRBJ2-1; TRBD1 aligns across 7 bases. Looked up from germline, CDR1 is SGHVS and CDR2 is FQNEAQ. V trimming: 4 bases; J trimming: 5 bases; junction bases outside the gene matches: 14. The CDR3 is 17 amino acids.

The chain couples TRBV5-1 to TRBJ1-2, with a possible D match to TRBD1 (5 bases). The CDR3 length is 15 residues. CDR1 and CDR2 (germline): SGHRS, YFSETQ. Deletions cut 1 base from V and 4 bases from J, with 14 bases between. CDR3 sequence (DNA): TGCGCCAGCAGCTTGTCACGGGGACTGGGCTATGGCTACACCTTC. This translates into CASSLSRGLGYGYTF.

The V call is TRBV6-5, the J call TRBJ2-7; D remains unclear. Between the trimmed V and J ends, which lost 6 bases and 0 bases, there was a span of 9 bases. This CDR3 region has 13 residues. The V gene's germline CDR1 is MNHEY and CDR2 SVGAGI. CDR3 sequence: CASRDQSSYEQYF. CDR3 nucleotide sequence: TGTGCCAGCAGGGACCAGAGCTCCTACGAGCAGTACTTC.

CDR3 nucleotides: TGTGCACCCACCCAGGTCAGGGGGCGCAGCTGTCCGAACACTGAAGCTTTCTTT. This gives the protein CAPTQVRGRSCPNTEAFF. The chain couples TRBV19 to TRBJ1-1, with TRBD1 matching over 8 bases. Per the germline V gene, CDR1 is LNHDA and CDR2 is SQIVND (reference sequence). This CDR3 contains 18 residues.

In this sample, this clone turned up a few times. This sequence joins TRBV19 and TRBJ1-1, with 8 bases identical to TRBD1. Per germline, CDR1 LNHDA and CDR2 SQIVND (reference sequence). This CDR3 has 13 residues. V was clipped by 8 bases and J by 5 bases; unmatched bases: 7. CDR3 region: CASGDRGRTEAFF. CDR3 coding DNA: TGTGCCAGTGGTGACAGGGGAAGGACTGAAGCTTTCTTT.

This clone was picked up one time. The V and J genes are TRBV7-3 and TRBJ2-3; TRBD2 matches 9 bases. CDR1 and CDR2 (germline): SGHTA, FQGTGA. This CDR3 spans 15 amino acids. J gave up 5 bases and V 6 bases, and 9 bases lay outside the gene matches. The CDR3 nucleotides read TGTGCCAGCAGTTCTGGTCTAGCGGGGTTAGATACGCAGTATTTT. Its protein product is CASSSGLAGLDTQYF.

The chain uses TRBV7-9 and TRBJ2-3; 10 bases agree with TRBD1. Losses at the gene ends were 5 bases for V and 4 bases for J; bases not matched to a gene: 3. The germline V gene has CDR1 SEHNR and CDR2 FQNEAQ (reference sequence). The CDR3 loop spans 14 amino acids. CDR3 DNA sequence: TGTGCCAGCAGCCCAGGACAGGGGGCAGATACGCAGTATTTT. Translating gives CASSPGQGADTQYF.

This clone occurred once. This chain links TRBV5-8 with TRBJ1-3; maybe TRBD1 (5 bases). The germline V and J ends were trimmed by 2 bases and 4 bases, with 10 bases remaining between them. Germline CDR1 is SGHTS and CDR2 is YDEGEE. The CDR3 spans 14 residues. The CDR3 DNA sequence: TGTGCCAGCAGCTTTGGGGGTCTCGGAAACACCATATATTTT. Residues: CASSFGGLGNTIYF.

CDR3 loop: CASSSTGGNYEQYF. The CDR3 DNA is TGCGCCAGCAGCTCGACAGGGGGCAACTACGAGCAGTACTTC. The chain couples TRBV5-1 to TRBJ2-7; 10 nucleotides align to TRBD1. CDR1 is SGHRS, CDR2 YFSETQ, per germline. There are 14 residues in the CDR3. V was pared by 3 bases and J by 3 bases, with 3 bases of the junction left unmatched.

CDR3 amino acids: CASSLEGGTEAFF. In DNA form, the CDR3 reads TGCGCCAGCAGCTTGGAAGGGGGCACTGAAGCTTTCTTT. This rearrangement joins TRBV5-1 to TRBJ1-1; D may be TRBD1 (6 bases). V was pared by 0 bases and J by 4 bases, with 7 bases between. The CDR3 totals 13 residues. Germline loops: CDR1 SGHRS, CDR2 YFSETQ.